The 16 T cell receptor beta chains given below trace back to one sample, sequenced in a study of T-cell memory formation after mild COVID-19. TCRdb called the 5' RACE reads again in MiXCR, with one record for every CDR3 protein. The sample holds about 400,000 distinct CDR3 sequences, 14% seen once. Sequenced sample: PBMCs or a T cell subset sorted from them (not recorded which). All receptors derive from a young man who had mild COVID-19 (a few samples of this study predate the infection). Cell type and time point are not known.

This clonotype was seen a few times. J is TRBJ2-1 and V is TRBV15; D remains unclear. From germline, CDR1 is LNHNV and CDR2 YYDKDF (reference sequence). The CDR3 consists of 18 residues. Trimming removed 3 bases at V and 0 bases at J, with 18 bases between. CDR3 coding DNA: TGTGCCACCAGCAGTCCCCGGATCACGGCGAGCTCCTACAATGAGCAGTTCTTC. Translation: CATSSPRITASSYNEQFF.

This clonotype was seen a few times. The chain uses TRBV4-3 and TRBJ2-7; D is uncertain. This CDR3 region has 16 residues. Trimming removed 0 bases from V and 0 bases from J, with 12 bases in between. Germline V lookup: CDR1 LGHNA, CDR2 YSLEER. The CDR3 DNA reads TGCGCCAGCAGCCAAGATACCCTCCCTAGCTCCTACGAGCAGTACGTC. It translates to CASSQDTLPSSYEQYV.

The J gene is TRBJ2-3, the V gene TRBV7-9, with 7 bases aligning to TRBD2. The CDR3 has 16 amino acids. J gave up 6 bases and V 5 bases, and 14 bases lay outside the gene matches. Germline CDR1 SEHNR, CDR2 FQNEAQ (reference sequence). Here the CDR3 reads CASSETSSGPPDTQYF. The CDR3 region has the DNA TGTGCCAGCAGCGAGACTTCTAGCGGACCTCCGGATACGCAGTATTTT.

This clonotype has only a few counts. This chain connects TRBV7-8 to TRBJ2-4; D may correspond to TRBD1 or TRBD2 (5 bases each). Germline loops: CDR1 SGHVS, CDR2 FQNEAQ. V shed 1 base and J shed 13 bases, with 17 bases lying between them. The CDR3 totals 14 residues. The CDR3 protein is CASSLDWRPGQQYF. In DNA, the CDR3 is TGTGCCAGCAGCTTAGACTGGAGGCCCGGACAACAGTACTTC.

The chain carries TRBV12-3 or TRBV12-4 and TRBJ2-1, with a weak D call TRBD1 (6 bases). Trimming took 6 bases from V and 5 from J, leaving 17 bases between them. The CDR3 covers 15 residues. CDR3 residues: CASRDLTGKHNEQFF. DNA of the CDR3: TGTGCCAGCAGGGACTTGACAGGCAAACACAATGAGCAGTTCTTC.

The V and J genes are TRBV10-3 and TRBJ2-7, with D maybe TRBD1 (6 bases). Between the trimmed V and J ends, which lost 5 bases and 4 bases, there was a span of 6 bases. The CDR3 has 11 amino acids. Germline assignment: CDR1 ENHRY and CDR2 SYGVKD. The CDR3, as DNA: TGTGCCATCAGTCAGGGGTACGAGCAGTACGTC. Its translation: CAISQGYEQYV.

This clonotype was detected only a few times. The V gene is TRBV4-1, the J gene TRBJ1-2, with D unclear. CDR1 is MGHRA, CDR2 YSYEKL, per germline. This CDR3 is 15 amino acids long. V was pared by 0 bases and J by 10 bases, with 18 bases between. CDR3 residues: CASSQDPETSQDYTF. The CDR3 DNA reads TGCGCCAGCAGCCAAGATCCGGAAACGTCCCAGGACTACACCTTC.

The chain employs TRBV7-2 and TRBJ1-2, with D possibly TRBD1 on 6 matching bases. CDR3 length equals 13 residues. CDR1 SGHTA and CDR2 FQGNSA come from the germline V gene. Trimming stripped 3 bases from V and 6 bases from J, with 11 bases between. CDR3 nucleotide sequence: TGTGCCAGCAGCTTGGGCAGGGGAAATGGCTACACCTTC. Its protein is CASSLGRGNGYTF.

This clonotype has just a few counts. V is TRBV4-3 and J is TRBJ2-1; D is unresolved. The CDR3 loop spans 15 amino acids. Deletions cut 0 bases from V and 7 bases from J, with 13 bases between. Germline CDR1 LGHNA, CDR2 YSLEER. CDR3 DNA: TGCGCCAGCAGCCAAGATGGGCAGCTGAAAAATGAGCAGTTCTTC. This codes for CASSQDGQLKNEQFF.

This chain connects TRBV18 to TRBJ2-7; TRBD1 matches 7 bases. Germline V gives CDR1 KGHSH, CDR2 LQKENI. The trim removed 2 bases at V and 3 bases at J, leaving 7 bases unmatched. The CDR3 spans 15 residues. CDR3 sequence reads: CASSPTRTGNYEQYF. CDR3 coding DNA: TGTGCCAGCTCACCAACCCGGACAGGCAACTACGAGCAGTACTTC.

The rearrangement links TRBV6-2 or TRBV6-3 to TRBJ1-2; D is unresolved. With 7 bases removed from V and 2 bases from J, the gap between germline ends came to 8 bases. Germline V CDR1 and CDR2: MNHEY, SVGEGT. This CDR3 has 12 amino acids. The CDR3 DNA is TGTGCCAGCAAGAGTCAGAACTATGGCTACACCTTC. This codes for CASKSQNYGYTF.

The V call is TRBV7-3, the J call TRBJ2-2; 9 bases are a match to TRBD1. CDR1 SGHTA and CDR2 FQGTGA come from the germline V gene. V lost 8 bases and J lost 6; bases outside the gene matches: 4. The CDR3 spans 13 residues. CDR3 region: CASAGQGSGELFF. CDR3 DNA sequence: TGTGCCAGCGCCGGACAGGGGTCCGGGGAGCTGTTTTTT.

This chain joins TRBV18 and TRBJ2-1; D is perhaps TRBD2 (6 bases). V lost 4 bases, J lost 6 bases, and 13 bases lay in between. The CDR3 has 14 amino acids. Germline CDR1 reads KGHSH; CDR2 reads LQKENI. The CDR3 loop reads CASSRLLGGNEQFF. The CDR3 DNA sequence: TGTGCCAGCTCACGGCTTTTGGGGGGCAATGAGCAGTTCTTC.

This rearrangement joins TRBV20-1 to TRBJ2-5; no clear D. Germline lookup yields CDR1 DFQATT and CDR2 SNEGSKA (reference sequence). The CDR3 consists of 12 residues. V lost 2 bases and J lost 4, with 8 bases in between. The CDR3 bases are TGCAGTGCTAGAATAGGGCCAGAGACCCAGTACTTC. As protein: CSARIGPETQYF.

This clonotype appeared many times. The chain uses TRBV2 and TRBJ2-1; tentative D call: TRBD1 (6 bases). The CDR3 is 15 residues long. Germline V gene lookup returns CDR1 SNHLY and CDR2 FYNNEI. Trimming pared 7 bases from V and 2 bases from J, leaving 15 bases between. This chain's CDR3 is CASTGRDRPYNEQFF. In DNA form, the CDR3 reads TGTGCCAGCACCGGACGAGACAGGCCCTACAATGAGCAGTTCTTC.

The CDR3 DNA is TGTGCCAGCAGCGTAGCTAGGCAGGGGCTGCTCCGGGACACTGAAGCTTTCTTT. Its protein is CASSVARQGLLRDTEAFF. The J gene is TRBJ1-1, the V gene TRBV9, with D perhaps TRBD1 (6 bases). Germline CDR1 and CDR2: SGDLS and YYNGEE. This CDR3 spans 18 amino acids. V lost 0 bases, J lost 3 bases, and 21 bases lay in between. The full variable domain, rest sourced from reference TRBV9 and TRBJ1-1, is DSGVTQTPKHLITATGQRVTLRCSPRSGDLSVYWYQQSLDQGLQFLIQYYNGEERAKGNILERFSAQQFPDLHSELNLSSLELGDSALYFCASSVARQGLLRDTEAFFGQGTRLTVV.